Listed here is a single T cell receptor beta chain. The assay used was immunoSEQ (version v3.0), run at survey level. Produced via immunoSEQ multiplex PCR; TCRdb's table is partial and in-frame only. Of some 25,000 clones listed, 84% are singletons. The data originate from a study of long-term antiretroviral therapy in people with HIV. Trimming left V 0 bases short and J 5 bases short, with 14 bases between. CDR1 and CDR2 (germline): SGHRS, YFSETQ. This CDR3 is 15 amino acids long. The rearrangement uses TRBV5-1 and TRBJ2-5, with D perhaps matching TRBD2 (7 bases). This sample comprised unsorted PBMCs, obtained 3 years after starting antiretroviral therapy. The source is a man aged 45-60 years with HIV. CDR3 in amino acids: CASSLVWGGEETQYF. The CDR3 DNA sequence: TGCGCCAGCAGCTTGGTATGGGGGGGCGAGGAGACCCAGTACTTC.